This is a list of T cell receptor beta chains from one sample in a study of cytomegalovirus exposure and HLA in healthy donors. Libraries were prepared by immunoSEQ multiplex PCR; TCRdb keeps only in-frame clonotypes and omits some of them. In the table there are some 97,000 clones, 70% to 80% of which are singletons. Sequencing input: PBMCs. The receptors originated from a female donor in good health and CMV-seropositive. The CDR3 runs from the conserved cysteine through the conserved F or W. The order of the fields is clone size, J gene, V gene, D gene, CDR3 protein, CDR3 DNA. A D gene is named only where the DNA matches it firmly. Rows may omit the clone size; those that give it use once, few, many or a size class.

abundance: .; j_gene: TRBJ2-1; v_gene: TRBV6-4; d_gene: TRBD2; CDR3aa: CASNRTSRDNEQFF; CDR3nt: TGTGCCAGCAACCGGACTAGCAGAGACAATGAGCAGTTCTTC
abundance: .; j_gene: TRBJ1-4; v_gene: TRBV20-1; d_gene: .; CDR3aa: CSALDREKLFF; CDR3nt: TGCAGTGCCTTAGATCGGGAAAAACTGTTTTTT
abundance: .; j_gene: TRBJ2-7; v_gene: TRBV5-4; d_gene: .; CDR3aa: CASSSLDSYEQYF; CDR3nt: TGTGCCAGCAGCTCCTTAGACTCCTACGAGCAGTACTTC
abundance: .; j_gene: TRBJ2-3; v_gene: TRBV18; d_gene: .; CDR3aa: CASSPPSPGGTDTQYF; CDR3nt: TGTGCCAGCTCACCACCCTCCCCGGGGGGCACAGATACGCAGTATTTT
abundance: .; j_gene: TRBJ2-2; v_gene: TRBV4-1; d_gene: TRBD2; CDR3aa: CASSQDQASGRAVPGELFF; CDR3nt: TGCGCCAGCAGCCAAGATCAGGCTAGCGGGAGGGCCGTCCCCGGGGAGCTGTTTTTT
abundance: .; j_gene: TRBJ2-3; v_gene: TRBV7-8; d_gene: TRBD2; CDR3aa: CASSLFLGTSQRKSTDTQYF; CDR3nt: TGTGCCAGCAGCTTATTTTTAGGGACTAGCCAGCGGAAAAGCACAGATACGCAGTATTTT
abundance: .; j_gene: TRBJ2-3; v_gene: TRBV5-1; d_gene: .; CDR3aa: CASSLEQGGSAQYF; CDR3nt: TGCGCCAGCAGCTTGGAGCAGGGGGGTTCTGCGCAGTATTTT
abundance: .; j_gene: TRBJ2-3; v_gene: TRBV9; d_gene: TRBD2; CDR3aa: CASSRSGGAGDTQYF; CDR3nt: TGTGCCAGCAGCCGCAGCGGGGGGGCGGGAGATACGCAGTATTTT
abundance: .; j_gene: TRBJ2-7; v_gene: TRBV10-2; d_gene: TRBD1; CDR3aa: CASSERTGVFNEQYF; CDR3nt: TGCGCCAGCAGTGAGCGGACAGGGGTTTTCAACGAGCAGTACTTC
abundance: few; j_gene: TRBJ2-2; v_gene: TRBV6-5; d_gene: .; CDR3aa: CASRRTRGAGGELFF; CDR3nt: TGTGCCAGCAGACGGACTAGGGGGGCGGGCGGGGAGCTGTTTTTT
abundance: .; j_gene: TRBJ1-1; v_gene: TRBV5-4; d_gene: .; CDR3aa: CASSARDNLSPEAFF; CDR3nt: TGTGCCAGCAGCGCCCGGGACAATCTGTCTCCTGAAGCTTTCTTT
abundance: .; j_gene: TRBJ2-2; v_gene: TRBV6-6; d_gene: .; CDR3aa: CASSYGPFGELFF; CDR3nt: TGTGCCAGCAGTTACGGGCCTTTCGGGGAGCTGTTTTTT
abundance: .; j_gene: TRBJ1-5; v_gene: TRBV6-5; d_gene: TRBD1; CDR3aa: CASRTGASGNQPQHF; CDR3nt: TGTGCCAGCAGAACAGGGGCGAGTGGAAATCAGCCCCAGCATTTT
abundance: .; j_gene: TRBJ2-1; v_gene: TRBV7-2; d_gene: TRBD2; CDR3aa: CASSLTSGGLYNEQFF; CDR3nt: TGTGCCAGCAGCTTAACTAGCGGGGGGTTATACAATGAGCAGTTCTTC
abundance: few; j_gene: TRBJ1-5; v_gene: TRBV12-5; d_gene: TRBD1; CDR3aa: CASGFSSAGQGNQPQHF; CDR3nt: TGTGCTAGTGGTTTTAGCTCCGCGGGACAGGGGAATCAGCCCCAGCATTTT
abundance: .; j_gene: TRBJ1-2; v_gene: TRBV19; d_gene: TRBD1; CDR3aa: CASSTGQGNGYTF; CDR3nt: TGTGCCAGTAGTACCGGACAGGGGAATGGCTACACCTTC
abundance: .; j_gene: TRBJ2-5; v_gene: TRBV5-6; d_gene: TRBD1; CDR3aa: CASSPLGQGQETQYF; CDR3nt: TGTGCCAGCAGTCCACTCGGACAGGGGCAAGAGACCCAGTACTTC
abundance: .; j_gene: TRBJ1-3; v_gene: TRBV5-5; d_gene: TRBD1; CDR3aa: CASSLTPHRQGAGNTIYF; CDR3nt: TGTGCCAGCAGCTTGACCCCCCACAGACAGGGGGCTGGAAACACCATATATTTT
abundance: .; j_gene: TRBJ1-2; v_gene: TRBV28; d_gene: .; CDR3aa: CASSPGQGYGYTF; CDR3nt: TGTGCCAGCAGTCCGGGACAAGGGTATGGCTACACCTTC
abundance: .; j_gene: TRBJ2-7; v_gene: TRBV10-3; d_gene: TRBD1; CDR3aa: CAIMDGTGPEQYF; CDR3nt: TGTGCCATCATGGACGGGACAGGGCCCGAGCAGTACTTC
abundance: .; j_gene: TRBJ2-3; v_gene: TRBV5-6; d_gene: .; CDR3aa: CASSYPGQGTDTQYF; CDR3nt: TGTGCCAGCAGCTATCCGGGACAAGGCACAGATACGCAGTATTTT
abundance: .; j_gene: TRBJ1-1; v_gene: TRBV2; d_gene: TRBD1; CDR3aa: CASSDQGANTEAFF; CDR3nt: TGTGCCAGCAGTGATCAGGGGGCCAACACTGAAGCTTTCTTT